Following are 19 T cell receptor beta chains from one sample sequenced in a study of metastatic and nonmetastatic thyroid tumors. TCRdb reprocessed the PCR reads via MiXCR. The data hold about 42,000 clones, with 9.5% to 13% observed a single time. All patients were untreated before thyroid surgery. Sample: blood. These receptors originate from a male donor with papillary thyroid cancer or a benign thyroid nodule (not recorded which). Some clones in this sample may be carry-over from other donors' samples.

The sample holds many counts of this clone. The genes are TRBV20-1 and TRBJ1-1; no clear D gene. CDR1 is DFQATT, CDR2 SNEGSKA, per germline (reference sequence). The CDR3 consists of 13 residues. Trimming took off 6 bases at V and 1 base at J, with 12 bases between the two ends. The CDR3 bases are TGCAGTGCCCGACCGGGAACGAACACTGAAGCTTTCTTT. Its translation: CSARPGTNTEAFF.

Ten or more counts support this clone. The chain links TRBV7-8 to TRBJ1-3; a possible D gene is TRBD1 (6 bases). V shed 5 bases and J shed 4 bases, with 12 bases lying between them. Germline values: CDR1 SGHVS, CDR2 FQNEAQ. This CDR3 is 14 amino acids long. For the CDR3, the DNA is TGTGCCAGCAGCGCACAGGGATCCGGAAACACCATATATTTT. It yields the protein CASSAQGSGNTIYF.

This clone was seen ten or more times. The chain links TRBV7-2 to TRBJ2-7; possible D gene TRBD1, 6 bases. V shed 4 bases and J shed 4 bases, with 14 bases lying between them. The length of the CDR3 is 14 residues. Germline V lookup: CDR1 SGHTA, CDR2 FQGNSA. CDR3 residues: CASSSQGGNYEQYF. In DNA, the CDR3 is TGTGCCAGCAGCTCCCAAGGGGGAAATTACGAGCAGTACTTC.

This clone was seen at least ten times. The chain has TRBV6-2 or TRBV6-3 and TRBJ2-1; TRBD1 might be the D (6 bases). Deletions cut 4 bases from V and 5 bases from J, with 12 bases between. Germline CDR1 is MNHEY and CDR2 is SVGEGT. The CDR3 consists of 14 residues. The CDR3 sequence is CASSSDRLNNEQFF. The DNA for the CDR3 is TGTGCCAGCAGTTCGGACAGACTAAACAATGAGCAGTTCTTC.

This clone counts as medium-sized. The chain has TRBV6-2 or TRBV6-3 and TRBJ2-7; 9 bases are shared with TRBD2. CDR1 is MNHEY, CDR2 SVGEGT, per germline. J gave up 7 bases and V 4 bases, and 5 bases lay outside the gene matches. This CDR3 spans 13 amino acids. The CDR3 DNA follows: TGTGCCAGCAGTTGGACTAGCGCGTTTGAGCAGTACTTC. Translation: CASSWTSAFEQYF.

The J gene is TRBJ1-2, the V gene TRBV5-1; D uncertain. The length of the CDR3 is 15 residues. V was pared by 7 bases and J by 4 bases, with 20 bases between. Germline V CDR1 and CDR2: SGHRS, YFSETQ. CDR3 nucleotide sequence: TGCGCCAGCCGATCTCTGGACTGCTGGTCCTATGGCTACACCTTC. It encodes CASRSLDCWSYGYTF. The whole variable domain, remainder taken from reference TRBV5-1 and TRBJ1-2, is KAGVTQTPRYLIKTRGQQVTLSCSPISGHRSVSWYQQTPGQGLQFLFEYFSETQRNKGNFPGRFSGRQFSNSRSEMNVSTLELGDSALYLCASRSLDCWSYGYTFGSGTRLTVV.

This clone is medium-sized. This rearrangement joins TRBV6-1 to TRBJ2-1; 11 nucleotides agree with TRBD1. J gave up 7 bases and V 3 bases, and 5 bases lay outside the gene matches. The V gene's germline CDR1 is MNHNS and CDR2 SASEGT. The CDR3 totals 15 residues. The CDR3 loop reads CASSEPGQGVNEQFF. DNA for the CDR3: TGTGCCAGCAGTGAGCCGGGACAGGGGGTAAATGAGCAGTTCTTC.

This clone was recorded at least ten times. This chain connects TRBV29-1 to TRBJ2-1; D possibly corresponds to TRBD1 (6 bases). This CDR3 comprises 15 residues. The V gene lost 1 base and the J gene lost 1 base, with 11 bases spanning the gap. CDR1 and CDR2 from the germline V gene are SQVTM and ANQGSEA. This CDR3 reads CSVEGIGTSYNEQFF. CDR3 nucleotides: TGCAGCGTTGAAGGGATCGGGACATCCTACAATGAGCAGTTCTTC.

Turning to this clone: The same CDR3 is also encoded by other DNA sequences in this sample. The chain carries TRBV27 and TRBJ2-7; D is uncertain. The germline CDR1 and CDR2 sequences are MNHEY and SMNVEV (reference sequence). This CDR3 is built from 13 residues. V dropped 8 bases and J dropped 2 bases, with 13 bases sitting between them. CDR3 nucleotides: TGTGCCAGCCGACGGTTAGCTCCCTACGAGCAGTACTTC. Its protein is CASRRLAPYEQYF.

This clone was observed a handful of times. The rearrangement links TRBV12-3 or TRBV12-4 to TRBJ1-4; no definite D call. This CDR3 comprises 12 residues. Trimming shortened V by 2 bases and J by 4 bases, and 2 bases separated the two germline ends. CDR3 loop: CASSLLNEKLFF. The CDR3 region has the DNA TGTGCCAGCAGTTTACTTAATGAAAAACTGTTTTTT.

This clone was picked up a small number of times. V and J are TRBV28 and TRBJ1-1; no reliable D call. Deletions cut 5 bases from V and 7 bases from J, with 14 bases between. The CDR3 extends over 13 amino acids. CDR1 is MDHEN, CDR2 SYDVKM, per germline. The CDR3 is CASSLVTGNEAFF. CDR3 in DNA: TGTGCCAGCAGTCTGGTTACTGGGAATGAAGCTTTCTTT.

The table lists this clone with many counts. This rearrangement joins TRBV10-3 to TRBJ2-7, with 8 positions matching TRBD2. V lost 10 bases and J lost 5; bases outside the gene matches: 7. CDR3 length: 12 residues. Germline loops: CDR1 ENHRY, CDR2 SYGVKD. The CDR3 bases are TGTGCCACAAGGACTAGCCTGGACGAGCAGTACTTC. Translating it yields CATRTSLDEQYF.

This clone was seen repeatedly, ten times or more. The chain recombines TRBV11-2 with TRBJ2-2; D unclear. From germline, CDR1 is SGHAT and CDR2 FQNNGV. This CDR3 has 15 amino acids. V gave up 5 bases and J gave up 0 bases, with 10 bases separating them. CDR3 nucleotide sequence: TGTGCCAGCAGCCGCAGCAGAGCGAACACCGGGGAGCTGTTTTTT. Amino acids: CASSRSRANTGELFF. The full variable domain, its missing parts supplied by reference TRBV11-2 and TRBJ2-2, is EAGVAQSPRYKIIEKRQSVAFWCNPISGHATLYWYQQILGQGPKLLIQFQNNGVVDDSQLPKDRFSAERLKGVDSTLKIQPAKLEDSAVYLCASSRSRANTGELFFGEGSRLTVL.

This clone was found many times. The V gene is TRBV11-3, the J gene TRBJ2-2, with TRBD1 matching over 9 bases. Germline assignment: CDR1 SGHNT and CDR2 YENEEA. V trimming: 0 bases; J trimming: 6 bases; junction bases outside the gene matches: 2. This CDR3 has 15 amino acids. CDR3 coding DNA: TGTGCCAGCAGCTTAGAGACAGGGGGAGCCGGGGAGCTGTTTTTT. Its protein is CASSLETGGAGELFF.

This chain links TRBV20-1 with TRBJ1-1, with D possibly matching TRBD1 (5 bases). CDR1 and CDR2 from the germline V gene are DFQATT and SNEGSKA (reference sequence). The CDR3 consists of 11 residues. Trimming left V 6 bases short and J 6 bases short, with 11 bases between. CDR3 amino acids: CSADKGSEAFF. CDR3 coding DNA: TGCAGTGCCGATAAGGGGTCTGAAGCTTTCTTT.

Of note for this clone: A junction boundary mismatches the germline segment, possibly from a read error. The chain combines TRBV28 with TRBJ2-2; TRBD1 aligns across 11 bases. Per germline, CDR1 MDHEN and CDR2 SYDVKM. This CDR3 has 16 amino acids. DNA for the CDR3: TGTGCCAACAGTCCTTGGACAGGGGGCATCTGCGGGGAGCTGTTTTTT. Its protein is CANSPWTGGICGELFF. Filled out from reference TRBV28 and TRBJ2-2, the complete variable domain reads DVKVTQSSRYLVKRTGEKVFLECVQDMDHENMFWYRQDPGLGLRLIYFSYDVKMKEKGDIPEGYSVSREKKERFSLILESASTNQTSMYLCANSPWTGGICGELFFGEGSRLTVL.

This clone has a handful of counts. The V call is TRBV18, the J call TRBJ2-5, with D unclear. V lost 3 bases and J 5 bases, leaving 10 bases between the germline ends. This CDR3 comprises 13 residues. The germline V gene has CDR1 KGHSH and CDR2 LQKENI. The CDR3 DNA sequence: TGTGCCAGCTCACCCCCCATCGGGGAGACCCAGTACTTC. This translates into CASSPPIGETQYF. Filled out from reference TRBV18 and TRBJ2-5, the complete variable domain reads NAGVMQNPRHLVRRRGQEARLRCSPMKGHSHVYWYRQLPEEGLKFMVYLQKENIIDESGMPKERFSAEFPKEGPSILRIQQVVRGDSAAYFCASSPPIGETQYFGPGTRLLVL.

This clone was picked up many times. The chain is built from TRBV6-4 and TRBJ2-3; 8 nucleotides align to TRBD2. J was trimmed by 5 bases and V by 3 bases; bases with no gene match: 7. The CDR3 has 15 residues. CDR1 MRHNA and CDR2 SNTAGT come from the germline V gene. This CDR3 is CASSEDSGSLDTQYF. The CDR3 DNA reads as TGTGCCAGCAGTGAAGACAGCGGGAGTCTAGATACGCAGTATTTT.

Notes on this clone: Just one base apart from a much larger clone, this may be a read error. The chain employs TRBV4-3 and TRBJ2-7; maybe TRBD2 (5 bases). Germline V gene lookup returns CDR1 LGHNA and CDR2 YSLEER. Trimming left V 7 bases short and J 8 bases short, with 18 bases between. The CDR3 extends over 13 amino acids. CDR3 coding DNA: TGCGCCAGCATCCTCTCCCCACCGGGAAAGCAGTACTTC. This encodes CASILSPPGKQYF.